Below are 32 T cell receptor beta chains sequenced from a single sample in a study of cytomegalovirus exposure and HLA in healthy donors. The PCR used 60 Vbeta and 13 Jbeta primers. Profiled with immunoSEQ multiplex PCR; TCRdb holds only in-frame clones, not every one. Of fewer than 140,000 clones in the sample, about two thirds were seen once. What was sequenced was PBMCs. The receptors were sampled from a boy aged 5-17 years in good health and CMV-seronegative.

For the CDR3, the DNA is TGTGCCAGCAGTGAACGACTAATGGAAGAGACCCAGTACTTC. As protein: CASSERLMEETQYF. The genes are TRBV2 and TRBJ2-5, with D perhaps matching TRBD2 (5 bases). Trimming removed 2 bases from V and 3 bases from J, with 10 bases in between. Per germline, CDR1 SNHLY and CDR2 FYNNEI. The CDR3 length is 14 residues.

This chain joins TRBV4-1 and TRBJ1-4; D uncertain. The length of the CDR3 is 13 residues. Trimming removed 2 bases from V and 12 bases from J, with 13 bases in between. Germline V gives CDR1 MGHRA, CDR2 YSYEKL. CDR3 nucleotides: TGCGCCAGCAGCCAACGGGCGATGAGGGAACTGTTTTTT. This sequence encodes CASSQRAMRELFF.

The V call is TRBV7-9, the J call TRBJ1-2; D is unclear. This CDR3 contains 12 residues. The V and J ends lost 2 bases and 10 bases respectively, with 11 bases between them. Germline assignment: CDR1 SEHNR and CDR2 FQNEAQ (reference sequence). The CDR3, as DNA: TGTGCCAGCAGCTTAAGCTCCCCGAACTACACCTTC. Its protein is CASSLSSPNYTF.

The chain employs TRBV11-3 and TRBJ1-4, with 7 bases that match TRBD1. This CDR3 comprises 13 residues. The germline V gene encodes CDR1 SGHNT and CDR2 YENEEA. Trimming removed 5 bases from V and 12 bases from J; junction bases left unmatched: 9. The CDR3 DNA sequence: TGTGCCAGCAGCCCACTTAGACAGGGCGAACTGTTTTTT. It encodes CASSPLRQGELFF.

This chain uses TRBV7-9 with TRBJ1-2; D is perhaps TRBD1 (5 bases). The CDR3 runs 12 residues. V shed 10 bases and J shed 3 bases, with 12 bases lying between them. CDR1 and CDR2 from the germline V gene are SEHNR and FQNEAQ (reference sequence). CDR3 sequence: CAIPGNHYGYTF. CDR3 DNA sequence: TGTGCCATACCAGGGAACCACTATGGCTACACCTTC.

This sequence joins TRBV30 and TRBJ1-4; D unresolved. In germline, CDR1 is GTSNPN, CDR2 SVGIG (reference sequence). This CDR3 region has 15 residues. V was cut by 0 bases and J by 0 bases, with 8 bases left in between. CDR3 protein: CAWSVMTTTNEKLFF. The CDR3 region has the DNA TGTGCCTGGAGTGTAATGACAACAACTAATGAAAAACTGTTTTTT.

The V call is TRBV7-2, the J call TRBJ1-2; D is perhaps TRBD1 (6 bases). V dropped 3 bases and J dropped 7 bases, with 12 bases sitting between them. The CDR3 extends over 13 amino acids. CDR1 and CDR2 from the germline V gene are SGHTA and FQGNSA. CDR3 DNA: TGTGCCAGCAGCTTTACAGGGACCTCTGGCTACACCTTC. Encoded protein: CASSFTGTSGYTF. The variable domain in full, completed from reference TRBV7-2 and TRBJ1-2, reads GAGVSQSPSNKVTEKGKDVELRCDPISGHTALYWYRQSLGQGLEFLIYFQGNSAPDKSGLPSDRFSAERTGGSVSTLTIQRTQQEDSAVYLCASSFTGTSGYTFGSGTRLTVV.

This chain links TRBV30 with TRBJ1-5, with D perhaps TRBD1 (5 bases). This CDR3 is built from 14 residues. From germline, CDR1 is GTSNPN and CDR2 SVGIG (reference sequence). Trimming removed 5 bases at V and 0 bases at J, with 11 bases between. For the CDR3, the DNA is TGTGCCTGGGGGGCGGGGGATAGCAATCAGCCCCAGCATTTT. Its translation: CAWGAGDSNQPQHF.

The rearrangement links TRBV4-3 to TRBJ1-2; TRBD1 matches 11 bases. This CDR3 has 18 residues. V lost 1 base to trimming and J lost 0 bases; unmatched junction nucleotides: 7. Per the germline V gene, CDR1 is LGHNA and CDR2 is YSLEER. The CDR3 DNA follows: TGCGCCAGCAGCCAAGCCGGGACAGGGGGGTATGCTAACTATGGCTACACCTTC. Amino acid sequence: CASSQAGTGGYANYGYTF.

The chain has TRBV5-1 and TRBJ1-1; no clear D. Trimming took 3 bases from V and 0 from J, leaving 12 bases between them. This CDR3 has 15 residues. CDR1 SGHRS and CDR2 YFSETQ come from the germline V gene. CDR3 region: CASSSSESLNTEAFF. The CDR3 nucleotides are TGCGCCAGCAGCTCATCCGAAAGCCTGAACACTGAAGCTTTCTTT. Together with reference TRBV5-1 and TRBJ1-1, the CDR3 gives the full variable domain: KAGVTQTPRYLIKTRGQQVTLSCSPISGHRSVSWYQQTPGQGLQFLFEYFSETQRNKGNFPGRFSGRQFSNSRSEMNVSTLELGDSALYLCASSSSESLNTEAFFGQGTRLTVV.

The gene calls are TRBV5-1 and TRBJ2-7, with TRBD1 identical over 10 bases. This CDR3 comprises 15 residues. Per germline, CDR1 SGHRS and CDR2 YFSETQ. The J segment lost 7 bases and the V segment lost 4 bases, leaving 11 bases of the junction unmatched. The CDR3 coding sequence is TGCGCCAGCAGCCGCCGAGGGACAGGGGCCGGGGAGCAGTACTTC. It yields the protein CASSRRGTGAGEQYF.

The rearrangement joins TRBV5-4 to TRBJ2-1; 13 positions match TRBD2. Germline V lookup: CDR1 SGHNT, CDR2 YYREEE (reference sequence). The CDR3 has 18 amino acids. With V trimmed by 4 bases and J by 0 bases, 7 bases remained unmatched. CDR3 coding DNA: TGTGCCAGCAGCCCTATAGGACTAGCGGGGGCCTCCTACAATGAGCAGTTCTTC. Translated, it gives CASSPIGLAGASYNEQFF.

In DNA, the CDR3 is TGTGCCTGGAGTGTGCGTCCGGGAAGCACAGATACGCAGTATTTT. Amino acids: CAWSVRPGSTDTQYF. The V call is TRBV30, the J call TRBJ2-3; D may be TRBD2 (5 bases). Germline lookup yields CDR1 GTSNPN and CDR2 SVGIG (reference sequence). There are 15 residues in the CDR3. V lost 0 bases and J 0 bases, leaving 10 bases between the germline ends. Looking up the rest from reference TRBV30 and TRBJ2-3 gives the full variable domain: SQTIHQWPATLVQPVGSPLSLECTVEGTSNPNLYWYRQAAGRGLQLLFYSVGIGQISSEVPQNLSASRPQDRQFILSSKKLLLSDSGFYLCAWSVRPGSTDTQYFGPGTRLTVL.

The CDR3 is CASSFTRGGGSSTEAFF. The CDR3 DNA is TGCGCCAGCAGCTTTACCAGGGGTGGGGGCTCGAGCACTGAAGCTTTCTTT. This sequence joins TRBV5-1 and TRBJ1-1, with D perhaps TRBD1 (6 bases). V shed 2 bases and J shed 4 bases, with 21 bases lying between them. The length of the CDR3 is 17 residues. The V gene's germline CDR1 is SGHRS and CDR2 YFSETQ.

The CDR3 sequence is CASSLGRNTEAFF. The DNA for the CDR3 is TGTGCCAGCAGCCTCGGGAGGAACACTGAAGCTTTCTTT. This chain uses TRBV5-4 with TRBJ1-1; D is uncertain. Per the germline V gene, CDR1 is SGHNT and CDR2 is YYREEE (reference sequence). The CDR3 loop spans 13 amino acids. V was pared by 4 bases and J by 1 base, with 8 bases between.

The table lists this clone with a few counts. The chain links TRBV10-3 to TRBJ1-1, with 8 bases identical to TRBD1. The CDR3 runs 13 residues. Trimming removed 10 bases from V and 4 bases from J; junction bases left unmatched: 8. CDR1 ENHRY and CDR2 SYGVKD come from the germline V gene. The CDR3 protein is CATSQGAPTEAFF. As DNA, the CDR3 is TGTGCCACCTCGCAGGGGGCGCCCACTGAAGCTTTCTTT.

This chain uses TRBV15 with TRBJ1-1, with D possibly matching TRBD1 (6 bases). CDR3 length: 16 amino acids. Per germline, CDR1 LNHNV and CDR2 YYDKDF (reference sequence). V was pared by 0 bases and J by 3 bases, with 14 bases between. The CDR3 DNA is TGTGCCACCAGCAGAGAGTCAGGGGCGCGGGACACTGAAGCTTTCTTT. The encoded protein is CATSRESGARDTEAFF.

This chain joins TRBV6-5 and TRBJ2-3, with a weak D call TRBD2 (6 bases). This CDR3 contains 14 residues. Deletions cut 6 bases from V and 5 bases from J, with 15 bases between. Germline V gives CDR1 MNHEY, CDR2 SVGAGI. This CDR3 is CASSQARGGDTQYF. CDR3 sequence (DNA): TGTGCCAGCAGCCAGGCGCGGGGAGGAGATACGCAGTATTTT.

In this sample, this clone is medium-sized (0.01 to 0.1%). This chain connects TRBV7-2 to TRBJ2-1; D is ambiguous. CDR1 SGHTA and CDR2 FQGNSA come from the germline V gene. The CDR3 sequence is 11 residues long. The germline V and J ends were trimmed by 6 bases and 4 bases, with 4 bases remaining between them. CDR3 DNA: TGTGCCAGCAGGACATACAATGAGCAGTTCTTC. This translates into CASRTYNEQFF.

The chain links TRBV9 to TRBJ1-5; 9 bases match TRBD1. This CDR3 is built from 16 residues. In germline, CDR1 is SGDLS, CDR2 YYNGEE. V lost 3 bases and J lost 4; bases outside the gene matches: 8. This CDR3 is CASSASGTGINQPQHF. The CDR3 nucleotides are TGTGCCAGCAGCGCAAGCGGGACAGGGATTAATCAGCCCCAGCATTTT. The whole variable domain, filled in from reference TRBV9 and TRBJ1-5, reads DSGVTQTPKHLITATGQRVTLRCSPRSGDLSVYWYQQSLDQGLQFLIQYYNGEERAKGNILERFSAQQFPDLHSELNLSSLELGDSALYFCASSASGTGINQPQHFGDGTRLSIL.

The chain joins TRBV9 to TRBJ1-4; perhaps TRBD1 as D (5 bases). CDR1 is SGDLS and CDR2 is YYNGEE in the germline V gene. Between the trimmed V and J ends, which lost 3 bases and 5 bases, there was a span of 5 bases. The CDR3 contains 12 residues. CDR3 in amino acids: CASSGTNEKLFF. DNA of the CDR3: TGTGCCAGCAGCGGGACAAATGAAAAACTGTTTTTT.

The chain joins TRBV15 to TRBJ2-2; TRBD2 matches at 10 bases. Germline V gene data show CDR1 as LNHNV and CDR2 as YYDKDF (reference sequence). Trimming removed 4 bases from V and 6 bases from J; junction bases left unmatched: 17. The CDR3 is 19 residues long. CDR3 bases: TGTGCCACCAGCAATACCGGGACTAGCGCAAGGGTAGAGGCCGGGGAGCTGTTTTTT. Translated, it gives CATSNTGTSARVEAGELFF.

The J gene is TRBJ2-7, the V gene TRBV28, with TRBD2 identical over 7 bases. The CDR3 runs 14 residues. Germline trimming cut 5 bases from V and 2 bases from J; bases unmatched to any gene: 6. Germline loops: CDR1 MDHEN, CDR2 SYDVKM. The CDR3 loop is CASSPSGPPYEQYF. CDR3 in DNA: TGTGCCAGCAGTCCTAGCGGTCCACCCTACGAGCAGTACTTC.

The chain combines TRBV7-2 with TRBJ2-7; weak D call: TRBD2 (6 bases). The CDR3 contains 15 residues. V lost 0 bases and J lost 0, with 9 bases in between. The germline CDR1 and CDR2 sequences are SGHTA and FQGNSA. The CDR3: CASSLARGSSYEQYF. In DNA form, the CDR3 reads TGTGCCAGCAGCTTAGCGCGGGGCAGCTCCTACGAGCAGTACTTC.

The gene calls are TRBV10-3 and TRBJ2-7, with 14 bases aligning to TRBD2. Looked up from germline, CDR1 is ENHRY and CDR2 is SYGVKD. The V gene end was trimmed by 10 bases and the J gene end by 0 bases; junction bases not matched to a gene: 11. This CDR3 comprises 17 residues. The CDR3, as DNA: TGTGCCAACTCAGCCGGGACTAGCGGGGGAAGCTCCTACGAGCAGTACTTC. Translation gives CANSAGTSGGSSYEQYF.

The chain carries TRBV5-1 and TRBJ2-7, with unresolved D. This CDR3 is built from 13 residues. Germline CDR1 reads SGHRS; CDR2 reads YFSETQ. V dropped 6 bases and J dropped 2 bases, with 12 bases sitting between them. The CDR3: CASTPIGTYEQYF. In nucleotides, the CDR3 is TGCGCCAGCACCCCGATTGGCACCTACGAGCAGTACTTC.

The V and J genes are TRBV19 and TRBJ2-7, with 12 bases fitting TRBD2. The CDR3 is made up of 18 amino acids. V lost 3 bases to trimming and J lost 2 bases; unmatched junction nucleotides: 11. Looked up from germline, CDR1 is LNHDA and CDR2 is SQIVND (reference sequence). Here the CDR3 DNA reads TGTGCCAGTAGTATCGTCTTTGGTCTAGCGGGAGGGCCCTACGAGCAGTACTTC. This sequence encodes CASSIVFGLAGGPYEQYF.

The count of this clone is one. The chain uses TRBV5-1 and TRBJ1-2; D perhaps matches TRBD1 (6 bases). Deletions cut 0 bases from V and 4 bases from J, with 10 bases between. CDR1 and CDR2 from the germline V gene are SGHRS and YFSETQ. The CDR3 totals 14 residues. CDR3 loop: CASSLDGQSYGYTF. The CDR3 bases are TGCGCCAGCAGCTTGGACGGACAGAGCTATGGCTACACCTTC.

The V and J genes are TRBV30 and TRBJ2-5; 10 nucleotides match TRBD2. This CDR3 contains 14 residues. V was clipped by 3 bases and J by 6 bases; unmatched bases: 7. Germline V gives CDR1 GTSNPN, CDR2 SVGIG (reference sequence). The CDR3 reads CAWRLAGARKTQYF. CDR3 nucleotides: TGTGCCTGGAGGCTAGCGGGAGCCAGGAAGACCCAGTACTTC.

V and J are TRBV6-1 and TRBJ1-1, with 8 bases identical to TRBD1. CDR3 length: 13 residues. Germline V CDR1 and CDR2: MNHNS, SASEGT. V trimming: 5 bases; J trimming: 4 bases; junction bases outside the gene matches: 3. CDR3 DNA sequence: TGTGCCAGCAGTTTCACAGGGGGCACTGAAGCTTTCTTT. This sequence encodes CASSFTGGTEAFF.

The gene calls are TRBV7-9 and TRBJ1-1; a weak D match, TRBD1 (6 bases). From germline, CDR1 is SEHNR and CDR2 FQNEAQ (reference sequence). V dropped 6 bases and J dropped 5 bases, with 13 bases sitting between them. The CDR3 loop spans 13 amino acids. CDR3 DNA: TGTGCCAGCAGAGGCGAGGGGGAGACTGAAGCTTTCTTT. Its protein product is CASRGEGETEAFF.

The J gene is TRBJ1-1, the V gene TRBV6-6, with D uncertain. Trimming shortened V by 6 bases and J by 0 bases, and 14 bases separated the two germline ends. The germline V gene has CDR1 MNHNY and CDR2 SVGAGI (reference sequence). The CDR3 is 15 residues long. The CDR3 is CASSRKTALNTEAFF. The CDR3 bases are TGTGCCAGCAGCCGGAAAACAGCCTTGAACACTGAAGCTTTCTTT.